This entry concerns a single TCR beta chain. Its specificity is unknown. The CDR3 extends over 13 amino acids. Germline V gene sequence: CDR1 SEHNR, CDR2 FQNEAQ (reference sequence). Researchers prepared the TRB cDNA libraries using 5' RACE with UMI labels. One entry per CDR3 protein, without DNA, is what TCRdb gives after re-calling the 5' RACE reads. The sample totals tens of thousands of distinct CDR3 sequences; its top ten clones hold less than 1.1%. This entry belongs to a study of CXCR3-negative and CXCR3-positive naive CD8 T cells. Study-wide points: Naive subsets had comparable surface CD5, so TRB CDR3 properties gauged TCR strength.

Definition of naive CD8+ T cells rested on a CD45RO-CCR7+CD27+CD95- profile. The specimen was naive CXCR3- CD8+ T cells from blood. Subset specified: CD45RO-CCR7+CD27+CD95- naive CD8+ T cells lacking CXCR3 (TNR3-). The chain carries TRBV7-9 and TRBJ2-5. The TCR originated in a human donor in good health. Some clones in this sample may be carry-over from other donors' samples. CDR3 residues: CASSPWVQETQYF.